This TCR beta chain comes out of a study of cytomegalovirus exposure and HLA in healthy donors. To note about this clone: Its target is not known.

The CDR3 runs to 14 residues. Germline values: CDR1 SNHLY, CDR2 FYNNEI. V gave up 4 bases and J gave up 9 bases; unmatched junction bases: 7. Both 60 Vbeta primers and 13 Jbeta primers went into the PCR. Clones were read by immunoSEQ multiplex PCR, and TCRdb kept only the in-frame ones, dropping some. The sample holds about 92,000 clones; roughly 70% are singletons and the top ten take 2.5% to 3%. Broader study findings: Later on, a genetic analysis was performed. It linked a missense variant in DCLRE1C with V- and J-gene trimming of TCR beta. In an earlier analysis, most TCR beta V segments were productive about 87% or about 30% of the time.

The specimen was PBMCs. The TCR originated in a man over 45 in good health and CMV-seronegative. The chain carries TRBV2 and TRBJ2-1; 9 nucleotides agree with TRBD2. In DNA, the CDR3 is TGTGCCAGCAGTGGGCTAGCGGGGAACCTTGAGCAGTTCTTC. It specifies CASSGLAGNLEQFF. The complete variable domain, with remaining parts taken from reference TRBV2 and TRBJ2-1, reads EPEVTQTPSHQVTQMGQEVILRCVPISNHLYFYWYRQILGQKVEFLVSFYNNEISEKSEIFDDQFSVERPDGSNFTLKIRSTKLEDSAMYFCASSGLAGNLEQFFGPGTRLTVL.